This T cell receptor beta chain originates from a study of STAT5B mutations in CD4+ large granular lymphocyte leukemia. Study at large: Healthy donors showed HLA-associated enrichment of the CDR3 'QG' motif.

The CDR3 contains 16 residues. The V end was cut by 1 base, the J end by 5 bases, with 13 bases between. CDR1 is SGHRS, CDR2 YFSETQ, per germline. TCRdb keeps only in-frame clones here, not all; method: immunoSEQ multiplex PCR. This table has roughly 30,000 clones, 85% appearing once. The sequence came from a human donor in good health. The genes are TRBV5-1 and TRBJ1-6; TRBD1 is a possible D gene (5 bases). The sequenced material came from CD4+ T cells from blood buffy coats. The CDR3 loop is CASSLTGTDNNSPLHF. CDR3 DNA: TGCGCCAGCAGCTTGACCGGGACGGATAATAATTCACCCCTCCACTTT. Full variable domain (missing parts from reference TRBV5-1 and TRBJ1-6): KAGVTQTPRYLIKTRGQQVTLSCSPISGHRSVSWYQQTPGQGLQFLFEYFSETQRNKGNFPGRFSGRQFSNSRSEMNVSTLELGDSALYLCASSLTGTDNNSPLHFGNGTRLTVT.